Included here is one T cell receptor beta chain sequence, with context. The CDR3 has 13 amino acids. V was shortened by 3 bases and J by 4 bases, with 9 bases between the two germline ends. Per the germline V gene, CDR1 is KGHSH and CDR2 is LQKENI. The data derive from a study of blood T cell repertoires in COVID-19. Study summary: The United States, Italy and Spain were the sources of the acute and convalescent COVID-19 samples.

In the authors' methods: From reference gene primer amplification, estimates of nucleated cell counts were derived. Assay used: immunoSEQ multiplex PCR; TCRdb lists only in-frame clones, some missing. V, J and clone size are those of that table, while D and trimming were read from the DNA. This repertoire shows 200,000 to 250,000 clones, 70% to 90% found once; its top ten account for about 3.1%. This TCR derives from a woman in her 30s who had recovered from COVID-19. Specimen: peripheral blood. This chain joins TRBV18 and TRBJ2-5; TRBD1 might be the D (6 bases). For the CDR3, the DNA is TGTGCCAGCTCACCGGGGGCGGCAGAGACCCAGTACTTC. The encoded protein is CASSPGAAETQYF.